This TCR beta chain was identified in a study of graft-versus-host responses after intestinal transplantation. Background on the study: Induction with anti-thymocyte globulin, then tacrolimus and steroids for around three years, was given to all recipients.

Comments on this clone: Its cognate antigen is unknown.

Produced via immunoSEQ multiplex PCR; TCRdb's table is partial and in-frame only. The sample lists about 85,000 clones, under 95% occurring once. Study-level results: Subjects displaying graft-donor T cell macrochimerism possessed elevated graft-versus-host to host-versus-graft clonal ratios inside allografts. Marrow from the recipient contained GvH clones, some of which had appeared first in ileum or blood.

This CDR3 has 12 residues. Germline CDR1 SQVTM, CDR2 ANQGSEA. Trimming stripped 7 bases from V and 6 bases from J, with 12 bases between. The receptor's source is a human donor who was the organ donor for an intestinal transplant. The V and J genes are TRBV29-1 and TRBJ1-4, with a possible D match to TRBD1 (6 bases). This specimen consisted of unstimulated CD8+ T cells sorted from spleen or lymph node cells, obtained before transplant. The CDR3: CSAGHPDEKLFF. The CDR3 bases are TGCAGCGCGGGACACCCTGATGAAAAACTGTTTTTT.